Listed below are T cell receptor beta chains from one sample, sequenced in a study of blood T cell repertoires in COVID-19. The table came from immunoSEQ multiplex PCR; TCRdb's copy has only in-frame clones and leaves some out. The repertoire has about 240,000 clones, approximately 83% of them found once; the top ten carry 1.5% to 2%. Sequencing was done on a sample of peripheral blood. The receptor set was obtained from a man aged 30-40 years who had recovered from COVID-19. The CDR3 runs from the conserved cysteine through the conserved F or W. D genes are given only for firm matches. A row's size may be missing; if present it is once, few, many or a size class.

J gene | V gene | D gene | clone size | CDR3 DNA | CDR3 protein
TRBJ2-1 | TRBV2 | . | . | TGTGCCAGCCGTCCGGGACTCACTCGGGGCTCCTACAATGAGCAGTTCTTC | CASRPGLTRGSYNEQFF
TRBJ1-1 | TRBV5-1 | TRBD1 | . | TGCGCCAGCAGCCCGAGACAACAGGGGTCTGGCACTGAAGCTTTCTTT | CASSPRQQGSGTEAFF
TRBJ2-1 | TRBV6-5 | . | . | TGTGCCAGCAGACCTCTAGGGGTTCCCTACAATGAGCAGTTCTTC | CASRPLGVPYNEQFF
TRBJ2-1 | TRBV7-2 | . | . | TGTGCCAGCGGAGTGCCCGGGAGACAGAATGAGCAGTTCTTC | CASGVPGRQNEQFF
TRBJ1-5 | TRBV6-5 | . | . | TGTGCCAGCAGATCCGGACACGCGGGGAATCAGCCCCAGCATTTT | CASRSGHAGNQPQHF
TRBJ1-5 | TRBV15 | TRBD1 | . | TGTGCCACCAGCAGGGACAGGTGGGGTCAGCCCCAGCATTTT | CATSRDRWGQPQHF
TRBJ1-6 | TRBV3-1/TRBV3-2 | TRBD1 | . | TGTGCCACGACACAGGGGAGATCCTCACCCCTCCACTTT | CATTQGRSSPLHF
TRBJ2-2 | TRBV4-1 | . | . | TGCGCCAGCAGCTCAGGCACCGGGGAGCTGTTTTTT | CASSSGTGELFF
TRBJ2-1 | TRBV28 | . | . | TGTGCCAGCAGTTTAAGTAGTCTGAAGGAGCAGTTCTTC | CASSLSSLKEQFF
TRBJ1-1 | TRBV5-4 | . | . | TGTGCCAGCAGCTTTGCGGGCGGATCGAACACTGAAGCTTTCTTT | CASSFAGGSNTEAFF
TRBJ2-7 | TRBV10-3 | TRBD2 | . | TGTGCCATTCAGGGGACTAGCGGGTCCTACGAGCAGTACTTC | CAIQGTSGSYEQYF
TRBJ1-5 | TRBV18 | TRBD1 | once | TGTGCCAGCTCAGCAGACAGGGAACAGCCCCAGCATTTT | CASSADREQPQHF
TRBJ1-1 | TRBV12-5 | . | . | TGTGCTAGTGGCCCATCGGGGGGCATGTCCAACACTGAAGCTTTCTTT | CASGPSGGMSNTEAFF
TRBJ1-2 | TRBV10-2 | . | . | TGCGCCAGCACCCCAAACGCCGGGAACATCTATGGCTACACCTTC | CASTPNAGNIYGYTF
TRBJ1-5 | TRBV3-1/TRBV3-2 | TRBD1 | . | TGTGCCAGCAGCCTAGGGACAGAAAATCAGCCCCAGCATTTT | CASSLGTENQPQHF
TRBJ1-1 | TRBV3-1/TRBV3-2 | TRBD1 | . | TGTGCCAGCAGCCACAGGGGGCGCTCGAACACTGAAGCTTTCTTT | CASSHRGRSNTEAFF
TRBJ2-1 | TRBV6-5 | TRBD1 | . | TGTGCCAGCAGGGGACAGGGGGCGCTTGAGCAGTTCTTC | CASRGQGALEQFF
TRBJ1-2 | TRBV4-1 | TRBD1 | . | TGCGCCAGCAGTCAATTCGCAGGGGGGCATTATGGCTACACCTTC | CASSQFAGGHYGYTF
TRBJ1-5 | TRBV28 | . | few | TGTGCCAGCAGCCTAGGGGGAGAGGGGCGAGGGAATCAGCCCCAGCATTTT | CASSLGGEGRGNQPQHF
TRBJ2-7 | TRBV6-5 | . | . | TGTGCCAGCAGGCTTGAGGTCAGCTCCTACGAGCAGTACTTC | CASRLEVSSYEQYF
TRBJ1-2 | TRBV7-9 | . | few | TGTGCCAGCAGCTTAGGCAGCGAGCCCTCGGGCTACACCTTC | CASSLGSEPSGYTF
TRBJ2-2 | TRBV4-1 | . | . | TGCGCCAGCAGCCAAGTTAGGGGCGGCGGCGGGGAGCTGTTTTTT | CASSQVRGGGGELFF
TRBJ1-2 | TRBV29-1 | . | . | TGCAGCGTTGAAGGGCCCCGTGGCTACACCTTC | CSVEGPRGYTF
TRBJ2-1 | TRBV5-1 | TRBD2 | . | TGCGCCAGCAGCTTCACAAGCGGGGGGGCCCACAATGAGCAGTTCTTC | CASSFTSGGAHNEQFF
TRBJ2-3 | TRBV6-5 | . | . | TGTGCCAGTGCTCTGAGGGGGGGATCAGATACGCAGTATTTT | CASALRGGSDTQYF
TRBJ2-7 | TRBV11-2 | TRBD1 | . | TGTGCCAGCAGCTTAGACCTACCGTTAGGGACAGCTTCCTACGAGCAGTACTTC | CASSLDLPLGTASYEQYF
TRBJ2-4 | TRBV28 | . | once | TGTGCCAGCAGTTTAATAAGTACAGGTGGAGCCAAAAACATTCAGTACTTC | CASSLISTGGAKNIQYF
TRBJ2-3 | TRBV7-9 | TRBD2 | . | TGTGCCAGCAGCTTTATCTCCCTAGCGGGCGCGACAGATACGCAGTATTTT | CASSFISLAGATDTQYF
TRBJ2-3 | TRBV6-6 | TRBD1 | . | TGTGCCAGCAGAGCTGGGACAGGGGGCGCGGGAGATACGCAGTATTTT | CASRAGTGGAGDTQYF
TRBJ2-3 | TRBV5-1 | . | . | TGCGCCAGCAGGGGCAGGGCGAGCACAGATACGCAGTATTTT | CASRGRASTDTQYF